This T cell receptor (beta chain) was captured by sequencing in a study of blood T cell repertoires in COVID-19. Study overall: There were acute and convalescent COVID-19 samples, and they came from the United States, Italy and Spain. PBMCs, B-cell-depleted T cells, or T cells were the source of the cDNA or gDNA that made up the material.

Per the original data handling: Researchers report that nucleated cell counts were estimated from reference gene primer amplification. The protocol was immunoSEQ multiplex PCR, while the TCRdb copy is restricted to in-frame clones and leaves out a portion. V and J calls and clone size are as listed in that table; D and trimming were resolved from the DNA. The sample comprises tens of thousands of clones, less than 80% of which are singletons, and about 25% rests with the top ten. The CDR3 spans 15 residues. Germline V gene sequence: CDR1 MGHRA, CDR2 YSYEKL. V shed 1 base and J shed 0 bases, with 9 bases lying between them.

The sequence derives from a man in his 60s with active or convalescent COVID-19. Sequencing was done on a sample of peripheral blood. V and J are TRBV4-1 and TRBJ1-1; D is ambiguous. The CDR3 sequence: CASSQGTTLNTEAFF. CDR3 in DNA: TGCGCCAGCAGCCAAGGAACAACCCTGAACACTGAAGCTTTCTTT.